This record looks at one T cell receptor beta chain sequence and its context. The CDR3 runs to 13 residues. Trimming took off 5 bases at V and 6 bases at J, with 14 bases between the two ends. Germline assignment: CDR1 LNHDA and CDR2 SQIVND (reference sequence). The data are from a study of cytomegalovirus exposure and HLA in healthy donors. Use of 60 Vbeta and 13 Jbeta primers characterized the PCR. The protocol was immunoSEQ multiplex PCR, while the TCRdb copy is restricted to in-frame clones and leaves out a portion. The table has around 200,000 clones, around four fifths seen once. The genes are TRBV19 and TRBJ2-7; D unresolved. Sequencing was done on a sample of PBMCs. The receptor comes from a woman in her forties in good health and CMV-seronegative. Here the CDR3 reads CASSFEKTTEQYF. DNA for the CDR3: TGTGCCAGTAGTTTCGAAAAAACAACCGAGCAGTACTTC.